These T cell receptor beta chains were read from a single sample in a study of post-analysis software for immune sequencing data. MiXCR was run by TCRdb on the PCR reads, yielding one entry per CDR3 protein. The table has hundreds of thousands of distinct CDR3 sequences, roughly 27% seen once. Sequences were obtained from blood. Receptors were obtained from a girl aged 10 to 17 with multiple sclerosis. Each CDR3 is given with its conserved first and last residue. The D gene is left open where the match is weak. Rows give clone size only sometimes, using once, few, many, or a class for an expanded clone.

>TRBV5-8|TRBJ2-6|.|.
CASSAGYSGANVLTF
TGTGCCAGCAGCGCTGGATACTCTGGGGCCAACGTCCTGACTTTC
>TRBV27|TRBJ1-2|.|.
CASLPHYRDYGYTF
TGTGCCAGCCTCCCCCACTACAGGGACTATGGCTACACCTTC
>TRBV12-3/TRBV12-4|TRBJ1-2|.|.
CTSNPQGQPGYTF
TGTACCAGCAACCCCCAGGGACAACCTGGCTACACCTTC
>TRBV7-2|TRBJ2-3|.|many
CASSLNRDTQYF
TGTGCCAGCAGCTTAAACAGAGATACGCAGTATTTT
>TRBV14|TRBJ2-5|.|few
CASSQGPGLLETQYF
TGTGCCAGCAGCCAAGGACCAGGACTTCTAGAGACCCAGTACTTC
>TRBV28|TRBJ2-7|.|few
CASSLGRTPIAEQYF
TGTGCCAGCAGTTTAGGGCGGACACCGATAGCCGAGCAGTACTTC
>TRBV4-3|TRBJ2-1|TRBD2|.
CASSQDRLAEQFF
TGCGCCAGCAGCCAAGACAGACTAGCCGAGCAGTTCTTC
>TRBV25-1|TRBJ2-7|.|.
CASSKQLSSYEQYF
TGTGCCAGCAGTAAACAGCTAAGCTCCTACGAGCAGTACTTC
>TRBV11-2|TRBJ2-7|TRBD1|.
CASSPDRGSTYEQYF
TGTGCCAGCAGCCCTGACAGGGGGTCAACCTACGAGCAGTACTTC
>TRBV4-3|TRBJ2-3|.|few
CASSQVLATTDTQYF
TGCGCCAGCAGCCAAGTCCTAGCGACCACAGATACGCAGTATTTT
>TRBV2|TRBJ2-7|.|few
CARGIQGRSYEQYF
TGTGCCAGGGGAATCCAGGGTAGGTCCTACGAGCAGTACTTC
>TRBV5-1|TRBJ1-1|.|.
CASSLSDLSSVDAFF
TGCGCCAGCAGCTTGTCGGACCTCTCCTCGGTCGACGCTTTCTTT
>TRBV27|TRBJ2-1|TRBD2|.
CASSRGREGRSYNEQFF
TGTGCCAGCAGCCGAGGGAGGGAGGGCCGGTCCTACAATGAGCAGTTCTTC
>TRBV29-1|TRBJ2-3|TRBD1|few
CSVEPTRQGPLADTQYF
TGCAGCGTTGAACCGACCCGACAGGGGCCCTTGGCAGATACGCAGTATTTT
>TRBV20-1|TRBJ2-3|TRBD2|few
CSARPGGVDTQYF
TGCAGTGCTAGACCCGGGGGGGTGGATACGCAGTATTTT
>TRBV27|TRBJ2-1|.|.
CASSSLRQPSYNEQFF
TGTGCCAGCAGTTCCCTCCGACAGCCATCCTACAATGAGCAGTTCTTC
>TRBV4-3|TRBJ2-7|.|once
CASSQDWGVSSYEQYF
TGCGCCAGCAGCCAAGATTGGGGGGTAAGCTCCTACGAGCAGTACTTC
>TRBV20-1|TRBJ2-3|TRBD2|.
CSVKREMADTQYF
TGCAGTGTGAAGCGGGAAATGGCGGATACGCAGTATTTT
>TRBV20-1|TRBJ2-4|.|few
CSASGTENIQYF
TGCAGTGCTAGTGGGACTGAAAACATTCAGTACTTC
>TRBV29-1|TRBJ1-1|.|few
CSVEVNTEAFF
TGCAGCGTTGAGGTTAACACTGAAGCTTTCTTT
>TRBV4-3|TRBJ2-3|.|.
CASNQAGGTQYF
TGCGCCAGCAACCAAGCCGGGGGTACGCAGTATTTT
>TRBV20-1|TRBJ2-7|.|few
CSASRDLYEQYF
TGCAGTGCTAGCAGGGACCTCTACGAGCAGTACTTC
>TRBV7-9|TRBJ1-1|TRBD1|.
CASSLIFPGGGEAFF
TGTGCCAGCAGCCTCATATTCCCAGGGGGAGGTGAAGCTTTCTTT
>TRBV4-2|TRBJ1-3|.|.
CASSQEPRGVSGNTIYF
TGTGCCAGCAGCCAAGAACCCCGCGGGGTCTCTGGAAACACCATATATTTT
>TRBV27|TRBJ2-1|TRBD2|few
CASRRREAGYNEQFF
TGTGCCAGCAGACGACGGGAGGCGGGATACAATGAGCAGTTCTTC
>TRBV6-1|TRBJ2-7|TRBD2|.
CASNGGGLAGALIYEQYF
TGTGCCAGCAATGGCGGTGGGCTAGCGGGAGCCCTGATCTACGAGCAGTACTTC
>TRBV24-1|TRBJ1-5|.|few
CATRGRGIDQPQHF
TGTGCCACCCGTGGCAGGGGCATCGATCAGCCCCAGCATTTT
>TRBV11-2|TRBJ1-2|.|few
CASSYAGALRPGYTF
TGTGCCAGCAGCTATGCCGGGGCACTAAGACCTGGCTACACCTTC
>TRBV12-3/TRBV12-4|TRBJ2-7|.|few
CASRGHLGYEQYF
TGTGCCAGCAGGGGACACCTCGGCTACGAGCAGTACTTC
>TRBV15|TRBJ2-4|.|.
CATSRGGGWDEEYF
TGTGCCACCAGCAGAGGAGGAGGGTGGGATGAGGAGTACTTC
>TRBV6-5|TRBJ2-3|TRBD2|.
CASSYSRGSGVTTDTQYF
TGTGCCAGCAGTTACTCCCGGGGTAGCGGGGTAACCACAGATACGCAGTATTTT
>TRBV29-1|TRBJ1-1|.|few
CSAGQSMNTEAFF
TGCAGCGCCGGACAGAGCATGAACACTGAAGCTTTCTTT
>TRBV29-1|TRBJ2-5|.|.
CSVVEGGQETQYF
TGCAGCGTTGTGGAGGGGGGGCAAGAGACCCAGTACTTC
>TRBV7-9|TRBJ2-5|TRBD2|once
CASTPSSGGETQYF
TGTGCCAGCACCCCGAGCTCGGGGGGAGAGACCCAGTACTTC
>TRBV9|TRBJ2-5|.|few
CASSVAGSGVGETQYF
TGTGCCAGCAGCGTAGCAGGATCGGGGGTCGGGGAGACCCAGTACTTC
>TRBV27|TRBJ1-3|.|.
CASSPGHKAGGNTIYF
TGTGCCAGCAGCCCGGGACATAAGGCGGGGGGAAACACCATATATTTT
>TRBV12-3/TRBV12-4|TRBJ2-7|.|.
CATIEFRAKEQYF
TGTGCCACTATCGAATTCAGGGCCAAGGAGCAGTACTTC
>TRBV20-1|TRBJ1-2|.|.
CSASPPGQGGGYTF
TGCAGTGCTAGCCCTCCGGGGCAGGGCGGCGGCTACACCTTC
>TRBV10-3|TRBJ1-1|.|.
CAIGGQLAAEAFF
TGTGCCATCGGAGGACAGCTTGCGGCTGAAGCTTTCTTT
>TRBV28|TRBJ2-7|.|.
CASSWGLNYEQYF
TGTGCCAGCTCGTGGGGCCTGAACTACGAGCAGTACTTC
>TRBV20-1|TRBJ2-7|TRBD2|many
CSATGASGSYEQYF
TGCAGTGCTACCGGGGCTAGCGGCTCCTACGAGCAGTACTTC
>TRBV20-1|TRBJ1-5|.|.
CSATGGIDQPQHF
TGCAGTGCTACCGGAGGGATCGACCAGCCCCAGCATTTT
>TRBV12-3/TRBV12-4|TRBJ2-1|TRBD1|.
CASSSRRQGVQFF
TGTGCCAGCAGTTCCAGGCGACAGGGCGTGCAGTTCTTC
>TRBV6-5|TRBJ1-4|TRBD1|many
CASRKTGGDEKLFF
TGTGCCAGCAGGAAGACAGGGGGCGATGAAAAACTGTTTTTT
>TRBV4-2|TRBJ2-5|.|.
CASSQGRGAGTQYF
TGTGCCAGCAGCCAAGGACGAGGCGCGGGGACCCAGTACTTC
>TRBV7-9|TRBJ1-1|.|once
CALSKVGAAVTEAFF
TGTGCCCTCTCAAAGGTGGGGGCGGCGGTCACTGAAGCTTTCTTT
>TRBV27|TRBJ2-2|TRBD1|.
CASRGQGRGELFF
TGTGCCAGCAGAGGACAGGGGCGCGGGGAGCTGTTTTTT
>TRBV20-1|TRBJ1-2|.|.
CSASERQHYGYTF
TGCAGTGCTAGTGAGCGACAGCACTATGGCTACACCTTC
>TRBV3-1|TRBJ2-1|.|.
CASSQDRRVWHNEQFF
TGTGCCAGCAGCCAAGATAGAAGGGTTTGGCACAATGAGCAGTTCTTC
>TRBV28|TRBJ2-1|.|few
CASILEDEQFF
TGTGCCAGCATACTGGAGGATGAGCAGTTCTTC
>TRBV6-1|TRBJ2-7|.|.
CASIGPSWVGYEQYF
TGTGCCAGCATCGGCCCCTCCTGGGTAGGGTACGAGCAGTACTTC
>TRBV5-6|TRBJ2-3|.|.
CASETGGGERDTQYF
TGTGCCAGCGAAACAGGGGGGGGGGAACGGGATACGCAGTATTTT